Following are 13 T cell receptor beta chains from one sample sequenced in a study of blood T cell repertoires in COVID-19. TCRdb's copy holds only in-frame clones and misses some; the assay was immunoSEQ multiplex PCR. The sample has roughly 250,000 clones, roughly 89% seen once. The sample comprised peripheral blood. The receptors shown here come from a man aged 25 to 45 with acute or convalescent COVID-19.

The genes are TRBV10-3 and TRBJ1-5; 9 bases are shared with TRBD1. V dropped 6 bases and J dropped 8; count of bases not matched to a gene: 14. There are 16 residues in the CDR3. Germline loops: CDR1 ENHRY, CDR2 SYGVKD. The CDR3 bases are TGTGCCATCAGGATCCGGGACAGGGACCTCTTGGAGCCCCAGCATTTT. It yields the protein CAIRIRDRDLLEPQHF.

The chain links TRBV28 to TRBJ2-1; 8 bases match TRBD2. Looked up from germline, CDR1 is MDHEN and CDR2 is SYDVKM. The J segment lost 7 bases and the V segment lost 5 bases, leaving 7 bases of the junction unmatched. This CDR3 has 14 amino acids. As DNA, the CDR3 is TGTGCCAGCAGTCAGAGGACTAGCTGGAATGAGCAGTTCTTC. Protein: CASSQRTSWNEQFF. Filled out from reference TRBV28 and TRBJ2-1, the complete variable domain reads DVKVTQSSRYLVKRTGEKVFLECVQDMDHENMFWYRQDPGLGLRLIYFSYDVKMKEKGDIPEGYSVSREKKERFSLILESASTNQTSMYLCASSQRTSWNEQFFGPGTRLTVL.

V is TRBV28 and J is TRBJ2-1; 9 bases are shared with TRBD2. Germline lookup yields CDR1 MDHEN and CDR2 SYDVKM. Losses at the gene ends were 4 bases for V and 6 bases for J; bases not matched to a gene: 7. This CDR3 region has 15 residues. CDR3 protein: CASSSRPGLANEQFF. CDR3 in DNA: TGTGCCAGCAGTTCACGACCGGGACTAGCCAATGAGCAGTTCTTC.

This chain links TRBV11-1 with TRBJ2-1, with a possible D match to TRBD2 (5 bases). Looked up from germline, CDR1 is SGHAT and CDR2 is FQDESV (reference sequence). Trimming stripped 3 bases from V and 8 bases from J, with 11 bases between. This CDR3 contains 13 residues. The CDR3 nucleotides are TGTGCCAGCAGCTTCGGAGGTTATGATGAGCAGTTCTTC. This translates into CASSFGGYDEQFF.

J is TRBJ2-4 and V is TRBV27; a weak D match, TRBD2 (7 bases). Trimming shortened V by 6 bases and J by 9 bases, and 21 bases separated the two germline ends. This CDR3 comprises 15 residues. Germline-derived CDR1 and CDR2 are MNHEY and SMNVEV (reference sequence). The CDR3 loop reads CASSLRGGLNGIQYF. CDR3 sequence (DNA): TGTGCCAGCAGCTTAAGGGGGGGCTTAAACGGCATTCAGTACTTC.

The V gene is TRBV5-1, the J gene TRBJ2-7; the match to TRBD2 covers 7 bases. This CDR3 has 16 amino acids. The V segment lost 0 bases and the J segment 3 bases; nucleotides outside the gene matches: 9. Germline V lookup: CDR1 SGHRS, CDR2 YFSETQ. The CDR3 sequence is CASSLEGYRGSYEQYF. Here the CDR3 DNA reads TGCGCCAGCAGCTTGGAAGGTTATCGCGGGAGCTACGAGCAGTACTTC.

This rearrangement joins TRBV7-8 to TRBJ2-5; 9 bases line up with TRBD1. From germline, CDR1 is SGHVS and CDR2 FQNEAQ. V shed 7 bases and J 5 bases; nucleotides not matched to a gene: 11. The CDR3 length is 15 residues. The CDR3 nucleotides are TGTGCCAGCACCCTTCCGGGACAGGGAGGTGAGACCCAGTACTTC. Translated: CASTLPGQGGETQYF. Looking up the rest from reference TRBV7-8 and TRBJ2-5 gives the full variable domain: GAGVSQSPRYKVAKRGQDVALRCDPISGHVSLFWYQQALGQGPEFLTYFQNEAQLDKSGLPSDRFFAERPEGSVSTLKIQRTQQEDSAVYLCASTLPGQGGETQYFGPGTRLLVL.

The V and J genes are TRBV28 and TRBJ1-2; no definite D call. This CDR3 spans 15 amino acids. Germline values: CDR1 MDHEN, CDR2 SYDVKM. V lost 6 bases, J lost 4 bases, and 18 bases lay in between. CDR3 loop: CASRSSRTVSYGYTF. The CDR3 DNA is TGTGCCAGCAGATCTTCCCGAACAGTTTCCTATGGCTACACCTTC.

V usage is TRBV19 and J usage is TRBJ2-7; 14 bases match TRBD2. This CDR3 is built from 18 residues. The J segment lost 7 bases and the V segment lost 3 bases, leaving 14 bases of the junction unmatched. The germline V gene encodes CDR1 LNHDA and CDR2 SQIVND (reference sequence). This chain's CDR3 is CASSIQGLAGVPNGEQYF. The CDR3 bases are TGTGCCAGTAGTATCCAGGGACTAGCGGGAGTTCCGAATGGAGAGCAGTACTTC.

This clone was seen just once. J is TRBJ2-1 and V is TRBV11-1; tentative D call: TRBD1 (5 bases). With 5 bases removed from V and 3 bases from J, the gap between germline ends came to 11 bases. The CDR3 totals 14 residues. Germline CDR1 is SGHAT and CDR2 is FQDESV (reference sequence). DNA for the CDR3: TGTGCCAGCAGCCCCCGAGACAGCTACAATGAGCAGTTCTTC. Encoded protein: CASSPRDSYNEQFF.

The CDR3 is CASSLRLMAEETQYF. The CDR3 coding sequence is TGTGCCAGCAGCTTGCGACTCATGGCGGAAGAGACCCAGTACTTC. The chain combines TRBV7-8 with TRBJ2-5; no definite D call. Germline CDR1 and CDR2: SGHVS and FQNEAQ. With 3 bases removed from V and 3 bases from J, the gap between germline ends came to 14 bases. The length of the CDR3 is 15 residues.

Here the CDR3 reads CASSVYSTDEKLFF. CDR3 in DNA: TGCGCCAGCAGTGTGTACAGCACGGATGAAAAACTGTTTTTT. The chain couples TRBV10-1 to TRBJ1-4; the D is unclear. Germline V gene data show CDR1 as WNHNN and CDR2 as SYGVQD (reference sequence). CDR3 length: 14 residues. The V end was cut by 4 bases, the J end by 6 bases, with 12 bases between.

The rearrangement links TRBV12-5 to TRBJ1-6; 7 nucleotides agree with TRBD1. V trimming: 3 bases; J trimming: 7 bases; junction bases outside the gene matches: 12. Germline V gene data show CDR1 as LGHNT and CDR2 as FRNRAP. CDR3 length: 17 residues. The CDR3 bases are TGTGCTAGTGGTTTTGGTAGAGGGGGCCGGGGAAATTCACCCCTCCACTTT. Translation: CASGFGRGGRGNSPLHF.